These 2 T cell receptor beta chains originate from one sample sequenced in a study of cytomegalovirus exposure and HLA in healthy donors. The PCR had 60 Vbeta and 13 Jbeta primers. This table comes from immunoSEQ multiplex PCR, and its TCRdb copy is limited to in-frame clones, with some not included. The sample includes about 120,000 clones, approximately 75% seen only once; the top ten take under 5%. The specimen was PBMCs. The receptors were sampled from a young man in good health and CMV-seronegative.

This chain joins TRBV6-5 and TRBJ2-5; 8 bases agree with TRBD2. The V segment lost 2 bases and the J segment 2 bases; nucleotides outside the gene matches: 7. There are 16 residues in the CDR3. Germline-derived CDR1 and CDR2 are MNHEY and SVGAGI. The chain's CDR3 is CASSYNRGGNQETQYF. CDR3 bases: TGTGCCAGCAGTTACAATCGCGGGGGGAATCAAGAGACCCAGTACTTC.

The chain has TRBV28 and TRBJ1-2, with D possibly being TRBD1 (5 bases). The germline CDR1 and CDR2 sequences are MDHEN and SYDVKM. The ends were cut back, 6 bases at V and 4 bases at J, with 15 bases in the middle. The CDR3 runs 14 residues. The CDR3: CASRGRTGTYGYTF. CDR3 nucleotides: TGTGCCAGCAGGGGGCGAACAGGCACCTATGGCTACACCTTC.